This record concerns one TCR beta chain sequence. The antigen is unknown. This sample was included in a study of vaccination and CD4 T cells after COVID-19. Turning to the study itself: The interval from dose two to post-vaccine sampling had a median of about 72 days, and it ranged from 14 to 241. Cells received overlapping spike peptides from SARS-CoV-2, HCoV-NL63, HCoV-OC43 and HCoV-229E as stimulation.

Treatment reported: roughly 10-day PBMC culture with coronavirus spike peptide pools or control peptides (ViraFEST assay). Negative selection enriched CD4+ T cells from cultures at less than 11 days. Cultured CD4+ T cell DNA was sequenced using the Oncomine TCR Beta short-read assay. TCRdb passed the PCR reads through MiXCR, listing each CDR3 protein once. The sample yields some 10,000 distinct CDR3 sequences, under 65% seen once. The specimen sequenced was CD4+ T cells from blood, cultured in vitro. This receptor was obtained from a human donor who had recovered from COVID-19.

The CDR3 DNA follows: TGTGCCAGTTTACAGGGCGACGAGCAGTACTTC. As protein: CASLQGDEQYF. This chain links TRBV19 with TRBJ2-7, with D perhaps TRBD1 (6 bases). Germline V gene data show CDR1 as LNHDA and CDR2 as SQIVND (reference sequence). The CDR3 has 11 amino acids. V lost 8 bases, J lost 5 bases, and 10 bases lay in between. The full variable domain, rest sourced from reference TRBV19 and TRBJ2-7, is DGGITQSPKYLFRKEGQNVTLSCEQNLNHDAMYWYRQDPGQGLRLIYYSQIVNDFQKGDIAEGYSVSREKKESFPLTVTSAQKNPTAFYLCASLQGDEQYFGPGTRLTVT.